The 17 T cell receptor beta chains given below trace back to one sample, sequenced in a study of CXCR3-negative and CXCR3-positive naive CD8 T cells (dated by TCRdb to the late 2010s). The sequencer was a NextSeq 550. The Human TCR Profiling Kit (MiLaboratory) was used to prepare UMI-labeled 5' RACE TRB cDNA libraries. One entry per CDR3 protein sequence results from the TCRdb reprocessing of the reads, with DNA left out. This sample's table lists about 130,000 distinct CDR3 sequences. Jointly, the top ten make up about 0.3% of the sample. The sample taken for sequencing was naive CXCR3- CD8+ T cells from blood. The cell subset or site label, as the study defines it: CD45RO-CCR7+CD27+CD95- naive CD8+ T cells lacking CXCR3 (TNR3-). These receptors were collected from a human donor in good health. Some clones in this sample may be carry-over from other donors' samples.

CDR3 protein: CASSLALGTYEQYF. The chain uses TRBV27 and TRBJ2-7. This CDR3 has 14 residues. Germline values: CDR1 MNHEY, CDR2 SMNVEV (reference sequence).

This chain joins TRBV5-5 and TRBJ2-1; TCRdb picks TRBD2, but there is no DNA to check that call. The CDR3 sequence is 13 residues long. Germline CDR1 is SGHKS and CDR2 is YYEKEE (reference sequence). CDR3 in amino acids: CASSLLSGNEQFF.

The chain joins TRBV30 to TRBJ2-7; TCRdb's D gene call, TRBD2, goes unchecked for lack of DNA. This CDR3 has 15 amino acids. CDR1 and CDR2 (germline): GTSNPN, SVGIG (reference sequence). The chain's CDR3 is CAWSPFSSGSYEQYF. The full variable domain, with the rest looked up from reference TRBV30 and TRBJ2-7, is SQTIHQWPATLVQPVGSPLSLECTVEGTSNPNLYWYRQAAGRGLQLLFYSVGIGQISSEVPQNLSASRPQDRQFILSSKKLLLSDSGFYLCAWSPFSSGSYEQYFGPGTRLTVT.

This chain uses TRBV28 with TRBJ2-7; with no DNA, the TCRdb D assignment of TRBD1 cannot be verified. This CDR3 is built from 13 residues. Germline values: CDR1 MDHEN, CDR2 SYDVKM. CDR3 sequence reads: CASSSRVGHEQYF.

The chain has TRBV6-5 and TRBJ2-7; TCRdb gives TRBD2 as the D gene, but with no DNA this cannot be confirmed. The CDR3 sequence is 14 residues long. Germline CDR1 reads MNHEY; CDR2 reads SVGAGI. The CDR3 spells CASSGLAGSYEQYF.

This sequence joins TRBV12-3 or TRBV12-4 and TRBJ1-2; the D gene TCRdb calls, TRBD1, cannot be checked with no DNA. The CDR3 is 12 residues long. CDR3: CASSFGTDGYTF.

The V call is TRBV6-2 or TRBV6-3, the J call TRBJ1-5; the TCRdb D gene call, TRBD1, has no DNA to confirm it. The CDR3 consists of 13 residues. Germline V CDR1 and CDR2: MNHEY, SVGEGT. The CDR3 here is CASTSTEAQPQHF.

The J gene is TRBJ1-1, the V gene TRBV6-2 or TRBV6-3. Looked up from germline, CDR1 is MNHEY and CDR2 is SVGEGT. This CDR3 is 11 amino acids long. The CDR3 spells CASRDGKEAFF.

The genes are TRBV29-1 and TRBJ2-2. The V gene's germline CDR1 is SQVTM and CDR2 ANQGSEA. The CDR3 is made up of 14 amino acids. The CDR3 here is CSVERGGNTGELFF.

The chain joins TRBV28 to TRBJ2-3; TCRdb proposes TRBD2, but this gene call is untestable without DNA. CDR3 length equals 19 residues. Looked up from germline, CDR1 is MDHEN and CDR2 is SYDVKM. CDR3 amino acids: CASSLPPSLAAISTDTQYF.

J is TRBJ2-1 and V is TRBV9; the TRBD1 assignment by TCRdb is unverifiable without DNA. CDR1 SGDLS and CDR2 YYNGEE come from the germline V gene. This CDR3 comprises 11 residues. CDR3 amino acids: CASGGTNEQFF.

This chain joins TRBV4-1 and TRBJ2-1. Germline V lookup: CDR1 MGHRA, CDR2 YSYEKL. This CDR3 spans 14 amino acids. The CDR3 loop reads CASSHHLASGEQFF.

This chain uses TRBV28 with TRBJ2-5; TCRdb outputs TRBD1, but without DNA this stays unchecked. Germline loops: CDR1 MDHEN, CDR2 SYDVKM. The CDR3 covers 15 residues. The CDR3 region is CASSPPRQAQETQYF.

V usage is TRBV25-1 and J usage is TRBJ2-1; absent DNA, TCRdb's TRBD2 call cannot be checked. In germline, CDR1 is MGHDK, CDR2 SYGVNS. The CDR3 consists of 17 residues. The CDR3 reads CASTSYGTSTEDNEQFF.

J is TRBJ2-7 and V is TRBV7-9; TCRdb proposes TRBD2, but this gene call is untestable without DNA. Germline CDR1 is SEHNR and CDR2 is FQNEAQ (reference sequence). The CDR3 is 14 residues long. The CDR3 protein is CASSLVLAGSEQYF.

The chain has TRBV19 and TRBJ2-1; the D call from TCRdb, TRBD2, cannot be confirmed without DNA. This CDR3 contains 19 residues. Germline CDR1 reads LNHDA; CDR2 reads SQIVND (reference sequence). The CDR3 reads CASSIDGLAGLSSYNEQFF.

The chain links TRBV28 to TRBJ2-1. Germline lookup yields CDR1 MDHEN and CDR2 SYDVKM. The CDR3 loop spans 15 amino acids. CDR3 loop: CASSYTASSYNEQFF.